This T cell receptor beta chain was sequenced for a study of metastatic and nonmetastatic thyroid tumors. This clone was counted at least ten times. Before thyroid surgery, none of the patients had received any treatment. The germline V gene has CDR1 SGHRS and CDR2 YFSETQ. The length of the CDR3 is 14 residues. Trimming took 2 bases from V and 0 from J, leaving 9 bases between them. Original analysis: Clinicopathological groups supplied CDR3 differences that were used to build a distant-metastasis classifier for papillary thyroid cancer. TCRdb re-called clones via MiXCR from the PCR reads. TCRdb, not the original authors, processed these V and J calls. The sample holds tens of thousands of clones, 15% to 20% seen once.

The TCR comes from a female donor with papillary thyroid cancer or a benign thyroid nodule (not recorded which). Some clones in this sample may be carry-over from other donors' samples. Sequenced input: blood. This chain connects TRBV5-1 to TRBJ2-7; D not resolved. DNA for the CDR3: TGCGCCAGCAGCTTAGACAACCTCTCCTACGAGCAGTACTTC. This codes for CASSLDNLSYEQYF.